This T cell receptor beta chain emerged from a study of sequential checkpoint blockade in melanoma. About the research overall: Maintenance nivolumab came after either treatment sequence.

Per the germline V gene, CDR1 is SEHNR and CDR2 is FQNEAQ (reference sequence). V dropped 5 bases and J dropped 8 bases, with 12 bases sitting between them. This CDR3 has 13 amino acids. Treatment defined: randomized to nivolumab then ipilimumab (arm A) or the reverse (arm B). Here immunoSEQ multiplex PCR was the method, and the copy in TCRdb shows in-frame clones only, minus some. The sample carries 40,000 or so clones, about four fifths recorded once. This TCR was sampled from a human donor with melanoma. Sequenced material: CD8+ T cells sorted from blood (inferred from file names), taken from a patient given nivolumab and ipilimumab in sequence. The genes are TRBV7-9 and TRBJ1-4; unclear D gene. For the CDR3, the DNA is TGTGCCAGCAGCCCCCCGGGAGTCGAAAAACTGTTTTTT. This sequence encodes CASSPPGVEKLFF.